Below are 8 T cell receptor beta chains sequenced from a single sample in a study of shared clonotypes between healthy human individuals. Assay: immunoSEQ multiplex PCR; the TCRdb copy retains only in-frame clones and omits some. The sample records around 440,000 clones, roughly three quarters being singletons. Specimen: PBMCs. The receptors were gathered from a woman in her 40s in good health. Some clones in this sample may be carry-over from other donors' samples.

This chain connects TRBV9 to TRBJ2-2, with 7 bases identical to TRBD1. Germline V gene data show CDR1 as SGDLS and CDR2 as YYNGEE. V lost 5 bases and J lost 3; bases outside the gene matches: 4. The length of the CDR3 is 14 residues. This chain's CDR3 is CASRGQFHTGELFF. The CDR3 region has the DNA TGTGCCAGCAGGGGACAGTTTCACACCGGGGAGCTGTTTTTT.

The chain joins TRBV2 to TRBJ2-7; TRBD2 might be the D (7 bases). Germline V gene data show CDR1 as SNHLY and CDR2 as FYNNEI. Trimming cost V 4 bases and J 3 bases, with 10 bases left between them. The CDR3 loop spans 13 amino acids. Written as DNA, the CDR3 is TGTGCCAGCAGTGGAGGGGGGGGCTACGAGCAGTACTTC. Its translation: CASSGGGGYEQYF. The variable domain in full, with the rest retrieved from reference TRBV2 and TRBJ2-7, is EPEVTQTPSHQVTQMGQEVILRCVPISNHLYFYWYRQILGQKVEFLVSFYNNEISEKSEIFDDQFSVERPDGSNFTLKIRSTKLEDSAMYFCASSGGGGYEQYFGPGTRLTVT.

The chain joins TRBV10-2 to TRBJ2-7, with 8 bases lining up with TRBD2. The CDR3 has 16 amino acids. The V segment lost 7 bases and the J segment 1 base; nucleotides outside the gene matches: 12. Germline V lookup: CDR1 WSHSY, CDR2 SAAADI. The CDR3 region has the DNA TGCGCCAGCACCAAAGGGGTACGGGAGGGGTCCTACGAGCAGTACTTC. This codes for CASTKGVREGSYEQYF.

V is TRBV6-4 and J is TRBJ2-2; D is possibly TRBD1 (5 bases). This CDR3 has 13 residues. CDR1 MRHNA and CDR2 SNTAGT come from the germline V gene. Trimming shortened V by 5 bases and J by 4 bases, and 8 bases separated the two germline ends. The CDR3 region is CASSLDSTGELFF. The CDR3 nucleotides read TGTGCCAGCAGTCTCGACAGCACCGGGGAGCTGTTTTTT.

This clone appeared many times. This sample also contains other DNA sequences that code for the same CDR3. The chain recombines TRBV25-1 with TRBJ2-3, with 8 bases fitting TRBD1. The CDR3 contains 11 residues. With 10 bases clipped from V and 8 bases from J, the junction kept 5 bases outside the gene matches. Germline CDR1 reads MGHDK; CDR2 reads SYGVNS. CDR3 amino acids: CAISTGVTQYF. The CDR3 DNA reads TGTGCCATCTCGACAGGGGTTACGCAGTATTTT.

This clone has a handful of counts. Its ends do not fully match the called genes, so a read error is possible. The gene calls are TRBV28 and TRBJ2-5; D possibly corresponds to TRBD2 (6 bases). The CDR3 runs 14 residues. Germline V gives CDR1 MDHEN, CDR2 SYDVKM. This CDR3 reads CASSFGTPEETRYF. The CDR3 DNA reads TGTGCCAGCAGTTTTGGGACTCCCGAGGAGACCCGGTACTTC.

This clone was observed many times. The rearrangement uses TRBV9 and TRBJ2-5; possibly TRBD2 for D (5 bases). The germline CDR1 and CDR2 sequences are SGDLS and YYNGEE. CDR3 length: 19 amino acids. The V end was cut by 1 base, the J end by 5 bases, with 27 bases between. The CDR3 loop reads CASSVKQRRCLPIMETQYF. CDR3 in DNA: TGTGCCAGCAGCGTAAAACAGCGGAGGTGTCTCCCGATAATGGAGACCCAGTACTTC. The full variable domain, completed using reference TRBV9 and TRBJ2-5, is DSGVTQTPKHLITATGQRVTLRCSPRSGDLSVYWYQQSLDQGLQFLIQYYNGEERAKGNILERFSAQQFPDLHSELNLSSLELGDSALYFCASSVKQRRCLPIMETQYFGPGTRLLVL.

At least ten counts were recorded for this clone. Within the sample, other DNA sequences also encode this same CDR3. The genes are TRBV28 and TRBJ2-5; 7 nucleotides agree with TRBD1. This CDR3 comprises 14 residues. V shed 6 bases and J 0 bases; nucleotides not matched to a gene: 4. CDR1 MDHEN and CDR2 SYDVKM come from the germline V gene. The CDR3, as DNA: TGTGCCAGCAGGCGGACAGGAGACCAAGAGACCCAGTACTTC. Protein sequence: CASRRTGDQETQYF.